Following are 5 T cell receptor beta chains from one sample sequenced in a study of human T cells and chemical hapten exposure. Time point described: pre-sensitization, week 0. The treatment denotes: therapeutic diphenylcyclopropenone sensitization with weekly scalp DPC. Via MiXCR, TCRdb re-called the RACE reads, giving one row per CDR3 protein. This sample has some 70,000 distinct CDR3 sequences, with approximately 9.9% found just once. The starting material was whole blood, obtained in connection with sensitization to the hapten diphenylcyclopropenone (DPC). These receptors came from a woman aged 45-65 years with alopecia areata. Some clones in this sample may be carry-over from other donors' samples.

The CDR3: CATSRARVGKNIQYF. The CDR3 DNA reads TGTGCCACCAGCAGAGCCAGGGTGGGCAAAAACATTCAGTACTTC. The genes are TRBV15 and TRBJ2-4, with D perhaps matching TRBD1 (5 bases). Germline CDR1 LNHNV, CDR2 YYDKDF (reference sequence). V lost 1 base and J lost 3, with 10 bases in between. The CDR3 has 15 amino acids.

This clonotype was found many times. This chain joins TRBV3-1 and TRBJ1-4, with D possibly TRBD1 on 5 matching bases. Germline assignment: CDR1 LGHDT and CDR2 YNNKEL (reference sequence). The CDR3 runs 17 residues. With 4 bases removed from V and 5 bases from J, the gap between germline ends came to 20 bases. In nucleotides, the CDR3 is TGTGCCAGCAGCCCGAGGGGATACTCTGCTAGGAATGAAAAACTGTTTTTT. This translates into CASSPRGYSARNEKLFF.

V gene TRBV24-1 combines with J gene TRBJ2-1; TRBD2 matches 15 bases. The CDR3 spans 16 residues. Per the germline V gene, CDR1 is KGHDR and CDR2 is SFDVKD. With 4 bases clipped from V and 9 bases from J, the junction kept 6 bases outside the gene matches. As DNA, the CDR3 is TGTGCCACCAGTGACAGGACTAGCGGGAGGGTCATTGAGCAGTTCTTC. Translating gives CATSDRTSGRVIEQFF.

This clonotype was detected many times. This rearrangement joins TRBV11-2 to TRBJ2-5, with D perhaps matching TRBD2 (5 bases). The CDR3 has 15 residues. From germline, CDR1 is SGHAT and CDR2 FQNNGV. Trimming removed 4 bases at V and 4 bases at J, with 16 bases between. This CDR3 is CASSYTGLMRETQYF. The CDR3 DNA is TGTGCCAGCAGCTATACGGGGTTAATGAGAGAGACCCAGTACTTC. Full variable domain (rest looked up from reference TRBV11-2 and TRBJ2-5): EAGVAQSPRYKIIEKRQSVAFWCNPISGHATLYWYQQILGQGPKLLIQFQNNGVVDDSQLPKDRFSAERLKGVDSTLKIQPAKLEDSAVYLCASSYTGLMRETQYFGPGTRLLVL.

Only a few counts were recorded for this clonotype. The chain joins TRBV18 to TRBJ1-2, with a possible D match to TRBD1 (5 bases). The CDR3 has 15 amino acids. Trimming shortened V by 0 bases and J by 8 bases, and 16 bases separated the two germline ends. Germline loops: CDR1 KGHSH, CDR2 LQKENI. CDR3: CASSPPTATPGGYTF. The CDR3 DNA is TGTGCCAGCTCACCACCGACAGCCACCCCTGGGGGCTACACCTTC.